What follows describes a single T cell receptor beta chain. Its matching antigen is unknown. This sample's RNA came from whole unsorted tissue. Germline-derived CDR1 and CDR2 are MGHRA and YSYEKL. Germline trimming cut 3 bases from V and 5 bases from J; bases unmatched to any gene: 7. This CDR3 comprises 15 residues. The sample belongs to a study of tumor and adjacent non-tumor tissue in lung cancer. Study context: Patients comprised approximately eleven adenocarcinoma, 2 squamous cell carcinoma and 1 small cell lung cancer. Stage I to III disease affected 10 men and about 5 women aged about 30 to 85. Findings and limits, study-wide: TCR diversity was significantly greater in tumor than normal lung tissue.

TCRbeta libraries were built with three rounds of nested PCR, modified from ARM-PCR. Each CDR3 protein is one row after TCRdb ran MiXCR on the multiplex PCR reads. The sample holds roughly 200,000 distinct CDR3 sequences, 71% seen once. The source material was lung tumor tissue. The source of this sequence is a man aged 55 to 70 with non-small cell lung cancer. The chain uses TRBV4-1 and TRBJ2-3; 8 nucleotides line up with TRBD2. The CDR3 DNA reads TGCGCCAGCAGCCATCAACTAGCGGCGATAGATACGCAGTATTTT. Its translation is CASSHQLAAIDTQYF.